This T cell receptor beta chain originates from a study of shared clonotypes between healthy human individuals. This CDR3 is 15 amino acids long. CDR1 and CDR2 from the germline V gene are SGDLS and YYNGEE. With V trimmed by 0 bases and J by 6 bases, 6 bases remained unmatched. Concerning this clone itself: Its antigen is not known. Different DNA sequences within this sample yield the same CDR3.

Findings of the study overall: Generation probability values for non-shared clonotypes were lower than those for clonotypes shared by all four donors.

In the naive CD8 group, cells lacked CD45RO and were positively selected for CCR7, so terminally differentiated effector memory CD45RA+ cells were left out. Study donors comprised healthy, HIV-negative adults devoid of recent acute infection or vaccination. Generated by immunoSEQ multiplex PCR, the TCRdb table keeps only in-frame clones and is missing some. Among around 1.9 million clones listed, 80% to 95% were seen once. This rearrangement joins TRBV9 to TRBJ1-5; 7 nucleotides align to TRBD1. Sequenced input: naive CD8+ T cells from PBMCs. This TCR came from a man aged 18 to 30 in good health. Some clones in this sample may be carry-over from other donors' samples. CDR3 in DNA: TGTGCCAGCAGCGTAGGACAGGGAGAGGGTCAGCCCCAGCATTTT. Its translation is CASSVGQGEGQPQHF.